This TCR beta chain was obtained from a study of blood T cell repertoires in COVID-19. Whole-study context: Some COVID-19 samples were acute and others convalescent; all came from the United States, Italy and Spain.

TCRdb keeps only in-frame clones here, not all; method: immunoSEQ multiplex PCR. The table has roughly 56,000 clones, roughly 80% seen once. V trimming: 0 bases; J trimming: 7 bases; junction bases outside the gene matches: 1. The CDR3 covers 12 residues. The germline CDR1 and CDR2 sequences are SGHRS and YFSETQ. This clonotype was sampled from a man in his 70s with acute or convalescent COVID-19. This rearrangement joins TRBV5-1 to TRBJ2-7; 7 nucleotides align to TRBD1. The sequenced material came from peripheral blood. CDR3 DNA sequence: TGCGCCAGCAGCTTGGCGGGACAGGAGCAGTACTTC. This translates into CASSLAGQEQYF.